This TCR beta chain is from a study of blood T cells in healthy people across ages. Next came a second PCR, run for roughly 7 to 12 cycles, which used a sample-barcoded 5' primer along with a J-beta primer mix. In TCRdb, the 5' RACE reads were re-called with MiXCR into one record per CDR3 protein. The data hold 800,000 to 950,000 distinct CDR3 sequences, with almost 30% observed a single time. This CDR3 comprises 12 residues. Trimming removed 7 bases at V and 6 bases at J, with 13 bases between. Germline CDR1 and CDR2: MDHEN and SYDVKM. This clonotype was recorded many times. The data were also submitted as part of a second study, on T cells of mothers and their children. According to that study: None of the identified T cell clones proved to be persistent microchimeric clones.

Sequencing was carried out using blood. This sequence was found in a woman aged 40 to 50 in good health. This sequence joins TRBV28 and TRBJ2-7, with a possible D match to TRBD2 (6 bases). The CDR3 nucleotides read TGTGCCAGCAACCTTGTGGGGGGCGAGCAGTACTTC. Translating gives CASNLVGGEQYF.